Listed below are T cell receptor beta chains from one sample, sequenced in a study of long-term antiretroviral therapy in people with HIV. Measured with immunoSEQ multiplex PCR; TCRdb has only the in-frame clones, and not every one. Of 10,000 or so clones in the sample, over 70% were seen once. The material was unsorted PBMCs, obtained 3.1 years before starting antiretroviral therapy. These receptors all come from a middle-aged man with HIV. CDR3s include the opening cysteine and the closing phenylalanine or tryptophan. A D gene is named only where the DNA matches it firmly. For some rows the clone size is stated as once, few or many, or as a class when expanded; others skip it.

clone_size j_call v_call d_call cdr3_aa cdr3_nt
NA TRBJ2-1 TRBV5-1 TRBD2 CASSQGLAGSNEQFF TGCGCCAGCAGCCAGGGACTAGCGGGAAGCAATGAGCAGTTCTTC
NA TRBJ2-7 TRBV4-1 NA CASSQVVGTNYEQYF TGCGCCAGCAGCCAAGTTGTTGGGACAAACTACGAGCAGTACTTC
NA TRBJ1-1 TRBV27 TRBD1 CASSLSAGQPSSGAFF TGTGCCAGCAGTTTATCCGCGGGACAGCCCTCTTCTGGAGCTTTCTTT
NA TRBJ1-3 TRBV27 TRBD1 CASSLTTGMGNTIYF TGTGCCAGCAGTCTAACGACAGGGATGGGAAACACCATATATTTT
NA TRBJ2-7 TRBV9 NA CASSVAGQPYEQYF TGTGCCAGCAGCGTAGCCGGGCAGCCCTACGAGCAGTACTTC
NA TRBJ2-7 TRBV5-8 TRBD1 CASSFPTGAVYEQYF TGTGCCAGCAGCTTCCCGACAGGGGCCGTTTACGAGCAGTACTTC
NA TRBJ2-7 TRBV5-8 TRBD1 CASTRKLRQGTYEQYF TGTGCCAGCACCCGTAAGCTTCGACAGGGGACCTACGAGCAGTACTTC
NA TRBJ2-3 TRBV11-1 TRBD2 CASSRRLSGRAREDTQYF TGTGCCAGCAGCCGCCGACTTAGCGGGAGGGCCAGAGAAGATACGCAGTATTTT
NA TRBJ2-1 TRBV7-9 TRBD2 CASSLAGLAGVKFF TGTGCCAGCAGCTTAGCAGGACTAGCGGGAGTCAAGTTCTTC
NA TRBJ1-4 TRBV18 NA CASSPPLLGGLNEKLFF TGTGCCAGCTCACCACCGCTCCTGGGAGGACTTAATGAAAAACTGTTTTTT
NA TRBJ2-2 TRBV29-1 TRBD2 CSVSGLESTGELFF TGCAGCGTTTCGGGACTAGAGAGTACCGGGGAGCTGTTTTTT
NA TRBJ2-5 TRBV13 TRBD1 CASKTRGLIEKTQYF TGTGCCAGCAAAACCAGGGGGCTAATAGAAAAGACCCAGTACTTC
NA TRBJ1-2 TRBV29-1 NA CSVPGIYGYTF TGCAGCGTTCCGGGGATTTATGGCTACACCTTC
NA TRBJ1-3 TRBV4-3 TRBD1 CASSQDWAGGMSGNTIYF TGCGCCAGCAGCCAAGATTGGGCAGGGGGTATGTCTGGAAACACCATATATTTT
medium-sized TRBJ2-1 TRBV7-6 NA CASSLGTTSTYNEQFF TGTGCCAGCAGCTTAGGAACTACTAGCACCTACAATGAGCAGTTCTTC
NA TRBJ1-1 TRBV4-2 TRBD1 CASSALGTAMNTEAFF TGTGCCAGCAGCGCTCTCGGGACAGCCATGAACACTGAAGCTTTCTTT
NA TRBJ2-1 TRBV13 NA CASSPRDTMRQFF TGTGCCAGCAGCCCGCGGGATACAATGAGACAGTTCTTC